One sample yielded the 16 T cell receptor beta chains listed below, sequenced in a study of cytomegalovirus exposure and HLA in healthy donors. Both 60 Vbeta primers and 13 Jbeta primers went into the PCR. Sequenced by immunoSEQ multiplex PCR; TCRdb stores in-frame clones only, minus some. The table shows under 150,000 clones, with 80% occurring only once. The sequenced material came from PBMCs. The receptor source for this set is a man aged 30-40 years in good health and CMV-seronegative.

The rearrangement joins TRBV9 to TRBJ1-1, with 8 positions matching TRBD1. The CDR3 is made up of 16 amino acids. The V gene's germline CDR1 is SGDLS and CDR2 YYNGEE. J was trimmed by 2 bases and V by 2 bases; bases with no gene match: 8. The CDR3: CASSVPDRDVNTEAFF. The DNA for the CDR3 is TGTGCCAGCAGCGTTCCGGACAGGGACGTTAACACTGAAGCTTTCTTT.

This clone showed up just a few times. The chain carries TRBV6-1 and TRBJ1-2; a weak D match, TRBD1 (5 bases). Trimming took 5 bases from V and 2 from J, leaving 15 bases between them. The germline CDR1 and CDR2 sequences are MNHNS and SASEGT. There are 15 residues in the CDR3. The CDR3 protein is CASSPPRTTNYGYTF. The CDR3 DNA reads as TGTGCCAGCAGTCCCCCACGGACAACAAACTATGGCTACACCTTC.

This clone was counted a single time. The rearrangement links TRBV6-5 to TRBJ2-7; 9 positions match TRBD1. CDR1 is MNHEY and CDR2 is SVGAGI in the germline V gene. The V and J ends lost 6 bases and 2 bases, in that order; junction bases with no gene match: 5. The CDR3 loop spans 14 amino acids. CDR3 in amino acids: CASRSGTGTYEQYF. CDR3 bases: TGTGCCAGCAGATCCGGGACAGGGACCTACGAGCAGTACTTC.

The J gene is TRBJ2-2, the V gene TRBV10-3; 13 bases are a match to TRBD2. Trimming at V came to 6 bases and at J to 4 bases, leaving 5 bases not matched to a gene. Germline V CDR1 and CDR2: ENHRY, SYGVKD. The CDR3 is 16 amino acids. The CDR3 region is CAISATSGRATGELFF. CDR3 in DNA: TGTGCCATCAGCGCAACTAGCGGGAGGGCCACCGGGGAGCTGTTTTTT.

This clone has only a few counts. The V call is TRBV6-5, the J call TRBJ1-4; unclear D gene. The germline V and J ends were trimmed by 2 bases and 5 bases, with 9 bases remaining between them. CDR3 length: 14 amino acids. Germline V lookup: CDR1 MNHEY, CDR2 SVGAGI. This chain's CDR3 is CASSYGQANEKLFF. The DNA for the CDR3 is TGTGCCAGCAGTTACGGGCAAGCAAATGAAAAACTGTTTTTT.

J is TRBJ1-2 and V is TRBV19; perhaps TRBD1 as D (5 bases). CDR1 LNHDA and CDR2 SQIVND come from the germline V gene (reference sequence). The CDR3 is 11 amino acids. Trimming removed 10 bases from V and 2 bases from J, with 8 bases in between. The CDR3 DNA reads TGTGCCACCCAGGGAAACTATGGCTACACCTTC. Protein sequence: CATQGNYGYTF.

In DNA, the CDR3 is TGTGCCAGCTCACTACGACTAGCGGGAGACGCAGATACGCAGTATTTT. It translates to CASSLRLAGDADTQYF. V usage is TRBV18 and J usage is TRBJ2-3; TRBD2 matches 12 bases. V trimming: 4 bases; J trimming: 4 bases; junction bases outside the gene matches: 6. The CDR3 contains 16 residues. Germline assignment: CDR1 KGHSH and CDR2 LQKENI.

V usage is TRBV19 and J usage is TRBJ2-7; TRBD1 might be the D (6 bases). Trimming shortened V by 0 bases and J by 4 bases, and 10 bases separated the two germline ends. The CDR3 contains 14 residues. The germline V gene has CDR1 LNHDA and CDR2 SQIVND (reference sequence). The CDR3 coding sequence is TGTGCCAGTAGTATAGACGGCAGGGGTTACGAGCAGTACTTC. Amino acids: CASSIDGRGYEQYF.

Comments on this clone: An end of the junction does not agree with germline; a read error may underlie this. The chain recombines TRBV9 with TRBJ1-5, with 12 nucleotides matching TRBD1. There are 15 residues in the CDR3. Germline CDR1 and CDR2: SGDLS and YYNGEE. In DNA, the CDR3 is TGTGCCAGCAGCGCCGGGACAGGGGGCCGGCAGCCCCAGAATTTT. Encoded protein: CASSAGTGGRQPQNF.

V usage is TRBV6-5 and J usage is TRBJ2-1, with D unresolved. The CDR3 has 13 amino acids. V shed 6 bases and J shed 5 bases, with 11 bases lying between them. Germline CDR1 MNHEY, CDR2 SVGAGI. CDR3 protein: CASSPGVDNEQFF. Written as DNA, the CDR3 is TGTGCCAGCAGCCCCGGAGTGGACAATGAGCAGTTCTTC.

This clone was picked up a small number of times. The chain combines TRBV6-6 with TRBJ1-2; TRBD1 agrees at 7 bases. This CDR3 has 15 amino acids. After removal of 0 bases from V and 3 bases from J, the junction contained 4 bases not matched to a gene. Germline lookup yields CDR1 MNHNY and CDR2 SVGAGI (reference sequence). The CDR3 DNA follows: TGTGCCAGCAGTTACTCAGGGGGCCTAGACTATGGCTACACCTTC. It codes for CASSYSGGLDYGYTF.

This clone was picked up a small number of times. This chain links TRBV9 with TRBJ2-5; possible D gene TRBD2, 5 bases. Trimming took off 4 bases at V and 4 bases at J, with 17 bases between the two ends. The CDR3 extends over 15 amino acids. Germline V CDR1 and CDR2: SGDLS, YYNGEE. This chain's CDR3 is CASSSEGREGETQYF. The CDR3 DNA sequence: TGTGCCAGCAGCTCCGAGGGCCGCGAAGGAGAGACCCAGTACTTC.

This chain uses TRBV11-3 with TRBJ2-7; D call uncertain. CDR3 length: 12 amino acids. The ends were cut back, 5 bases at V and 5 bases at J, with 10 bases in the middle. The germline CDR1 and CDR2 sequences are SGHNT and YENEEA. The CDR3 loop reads CASSLEPHEQYF. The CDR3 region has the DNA TGTGCCAGCAGCCTTGAGCCCCACGAGCAGTACTTC. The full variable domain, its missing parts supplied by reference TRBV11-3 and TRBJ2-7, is EAGVVQSPRYKIIEKKQPVAFWCNPISGHNTLYWYLQNLGQGPELLIRYENEEAVDDSQLPKDRFSAERLKGVDSTLKIQPAELGDSAVYLCASSLEPHEQYFGPGTRLTVT.

This CDR3 is CASSSSHEAPYEQYF. The CDR3 nucleotides are TGTGCCAGCAGTTCCTCTCATGAGGCCCCCTACGAGCAGTACTTC. This chain uses TRBV27 with TRBJ2-7; no reliable D call. Trimming stripped 4 bases from V and 2 bases from J, with 15 bases between. This CDR3 is built from 15 residues. CDR1 is MNHEY and CDR2 is SMNVEV in the germline V gene (reference sequence).

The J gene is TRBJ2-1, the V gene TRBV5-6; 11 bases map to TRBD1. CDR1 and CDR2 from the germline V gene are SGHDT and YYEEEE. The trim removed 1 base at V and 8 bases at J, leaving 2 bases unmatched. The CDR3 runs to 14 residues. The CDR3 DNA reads TGTGCCAGCAGCTTGCGGGGACAGGGGGATGAGCAGTTCTTC. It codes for CASSLRGQGDEQFF.

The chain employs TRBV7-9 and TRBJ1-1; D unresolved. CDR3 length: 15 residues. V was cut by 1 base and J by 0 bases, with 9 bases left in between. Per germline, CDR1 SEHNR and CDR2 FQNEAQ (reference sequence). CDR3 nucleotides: TGTGCCAGCAGCTTAGACCGGGGTTTGAACACTGAAGCTTTCTTT. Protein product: CASSLDRGLNTEAFF.